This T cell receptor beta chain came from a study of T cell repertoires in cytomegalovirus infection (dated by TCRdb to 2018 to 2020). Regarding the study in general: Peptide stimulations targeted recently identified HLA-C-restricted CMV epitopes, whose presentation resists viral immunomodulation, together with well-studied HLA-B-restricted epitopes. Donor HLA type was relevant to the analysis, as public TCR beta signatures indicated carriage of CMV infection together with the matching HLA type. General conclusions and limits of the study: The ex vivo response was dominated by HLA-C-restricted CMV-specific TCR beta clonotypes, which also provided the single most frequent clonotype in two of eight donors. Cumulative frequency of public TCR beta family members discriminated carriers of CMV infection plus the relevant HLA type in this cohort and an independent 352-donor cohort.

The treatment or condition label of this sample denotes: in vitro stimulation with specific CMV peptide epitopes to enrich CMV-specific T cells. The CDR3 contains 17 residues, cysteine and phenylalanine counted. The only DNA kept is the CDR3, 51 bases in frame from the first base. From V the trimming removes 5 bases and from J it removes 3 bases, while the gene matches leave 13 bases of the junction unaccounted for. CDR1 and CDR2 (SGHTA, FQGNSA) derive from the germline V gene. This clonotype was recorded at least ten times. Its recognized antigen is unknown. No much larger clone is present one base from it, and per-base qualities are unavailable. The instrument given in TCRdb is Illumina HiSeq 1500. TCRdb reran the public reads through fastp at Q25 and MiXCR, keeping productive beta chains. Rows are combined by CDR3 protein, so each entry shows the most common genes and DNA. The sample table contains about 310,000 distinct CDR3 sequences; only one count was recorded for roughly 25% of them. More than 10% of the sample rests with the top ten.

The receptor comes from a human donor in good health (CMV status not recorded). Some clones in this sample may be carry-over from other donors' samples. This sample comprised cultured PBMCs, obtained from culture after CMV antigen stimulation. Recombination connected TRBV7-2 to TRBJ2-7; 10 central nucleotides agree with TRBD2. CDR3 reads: CASSKSLFSGRNYEQYF. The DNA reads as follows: TGTGCCAGCAGCAAGAGCCTTTTTAGCGGGAGGAACTACGAGCAGTACTTC.